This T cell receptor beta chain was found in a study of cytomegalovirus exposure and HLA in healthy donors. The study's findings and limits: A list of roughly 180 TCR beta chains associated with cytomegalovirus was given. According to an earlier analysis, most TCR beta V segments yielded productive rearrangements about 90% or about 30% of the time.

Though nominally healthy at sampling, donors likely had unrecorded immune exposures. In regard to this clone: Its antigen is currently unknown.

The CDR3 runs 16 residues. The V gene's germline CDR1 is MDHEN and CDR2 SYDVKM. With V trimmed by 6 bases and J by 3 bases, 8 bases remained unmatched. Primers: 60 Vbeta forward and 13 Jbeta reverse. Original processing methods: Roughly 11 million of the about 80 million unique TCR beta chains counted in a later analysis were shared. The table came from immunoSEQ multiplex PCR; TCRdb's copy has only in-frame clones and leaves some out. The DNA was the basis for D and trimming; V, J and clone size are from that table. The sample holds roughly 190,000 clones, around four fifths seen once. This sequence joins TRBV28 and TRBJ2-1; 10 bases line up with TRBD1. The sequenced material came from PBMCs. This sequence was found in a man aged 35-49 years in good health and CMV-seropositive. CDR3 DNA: TGTGCCAGCAGACCCCTCGGGGACAGGGGCTACAATGAGCAGTTCTTC. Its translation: CASRPLGDRGYNEQFF.